The subject of this entry is one T cell receptor (beta chain). Its antigen is currently unknown. Together with a sample-barcoded 5' primer, a J-beta primer mix was included in a second PCR lasting about 6 to 11 cycles. One entry per CDR3 protein results from TCRdb running MiXCR on the 5' RACE reads. The data show 1.5 million or so distinct CDR3 sequences, about 40% seen once. This entry is derived from a study of blood T cells in healthy people across ages. Overall study findings and caveats: Per-million-T-cell TCR beta diversity fell roughly linearly with age. With donor CMV status unknown, expanded clonotype changes were possibly confounded. Both naive CD4+ cell counts and diversity were greater in long-lived donors than in aged donors. Naive T cell percentage showed a strong correlation with TCR beta diversity.

The V gene lost 5 bases and the J gene lost 0 bases, with 15 bases spanning the gap. The CDR3 spans 16 residues. CDR1 SNHLY and CDR2 FYNNEI come from the germline V gene. Sequenced sample: blood. This receptor was identified in a woman aged 18-29 years in good health. The genes are TRBV2 and TRBJ2-3; D may be TRBD1 (5 bases). The CDR3 loop reads CASSPQGGISTDTQYF. The CDR3 DNA follows: TGTGCCAGCAGTCCGCAGGGCGGTATTAGCACAGATACGCAGTATTTT.